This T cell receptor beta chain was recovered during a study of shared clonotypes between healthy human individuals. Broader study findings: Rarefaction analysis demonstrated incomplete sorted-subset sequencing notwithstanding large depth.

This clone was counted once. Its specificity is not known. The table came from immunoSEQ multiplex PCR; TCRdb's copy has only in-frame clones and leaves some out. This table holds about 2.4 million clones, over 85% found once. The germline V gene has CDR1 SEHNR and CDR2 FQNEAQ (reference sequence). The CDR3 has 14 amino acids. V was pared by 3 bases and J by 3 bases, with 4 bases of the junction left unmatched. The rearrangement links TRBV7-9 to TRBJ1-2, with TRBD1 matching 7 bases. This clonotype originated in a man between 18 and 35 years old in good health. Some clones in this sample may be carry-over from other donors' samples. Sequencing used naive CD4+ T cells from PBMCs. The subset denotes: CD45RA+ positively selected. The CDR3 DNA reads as TGTGCCAGCAGCTTCGGGACAGCCGACTATGGCTACACCTTC. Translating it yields CASSFGTADYGYTF. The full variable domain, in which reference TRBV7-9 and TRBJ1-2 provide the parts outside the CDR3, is DTGVSQNPRHKITKRGQNVTFRCDPISEHNRLYWYRQTLGQGPEFLTYFQNEAQLEKSRLLSDRFSAERPKGSFSTLEIQRTEQGDSAMYLCASSFGTADYGYTFGSGTRLTVV.